One and the same sample provided the 3 T cell receptor beta chains below, sequenced in a study of glioma-infiltrating T cells. Amplification of TCR alpha and beta CDR3 regions from RNA used iRepertoire nested multiplex PCR. TCRdb analysed the multiplex PCR reads with MiXCR anew, one entry per CDR3 protein. The sample shows about 140,000 distinct CDR3 sequences, roughly two fifths of them seen only once. The sequencing sample was made of glioma tissue, nonneoplastic brain tissue, or PBMCs (not recorded which). All receptors derive from a human donor with low-grade glioma or glioblastoma, undergoing nonglioma brain surgery, or in good health (not recorded which).

The chain links TRBV19 to TRBJ2-3; D gene ambiguous. The CDR3 contains 15 residues. The germline CDR1 and CDR2 sequences are LNHDA and SQIVND (reference sequence). The V end was cut by 2 bases, the J end by 5 bases, with 14 bases between. The CDR3 DNA sequence: TGTGCCAGTAGTATAACGTCCAGCCTTGGAGATACGCAGTATTTT. As protein: CASSITSSLGDTQYF.

The rearrangement joins TRBV28 to TRBJ1-5; TRBD1 agrees at 9 bases. The trim removed 6 bases at V and 4 bases at J, leaving 7 bases unmatched. The CDR3 is 15 amino acids. CDR1 and CDR2 (germline): MDHEN, SYDVKM. DNA of the CDR3: TGTGCCAGCAGGCCCCGGGACAGGGTTAATCAGCCCCAGCATTTT. As protein: CASRPRDRVNQPQHF.

This clonotype was found a few times. The V call is TRBV2, the J call TRBJ2-7; D gene ambiguous. This CDR3 spans 12 amino acids. The germline gives CDR1 SNHLY, CDR2 FYNNEI. V was shortened by 6 bases and J by 3 bases, with 9 bases between the two germline ends. The CDR3 DNA reads TGTGCCAGCAGGGGCGGTTACTACGAGCAGTACTTC. Translating gives CASRGGYYEQYF. The full variable domain, in which reference TRBV2 and TRBJ2-7 provide the parts outside the CDR3, is EPEVTQTPSHQVTQMGQEVILRCVPISNHLYFYWYRQILGQKVEFLVSFYNNEISEKSEIFDDQFSVERPDGSNFTLKIRSTKLEDSAMYFCASRGGYYEQYFGPGTRLTVT.